The T cell receptor beta chain described here comes from a study of cytomegalovirus exposure and HLA in healthy donors. Points from the study as a whole: There were around 160 TCR beta chains listed as cytomegalovirus-associated. A later analysis revealed that TCR association rates differed between HLA loci, peaking at DRB1 and bottoming out at HLA-C. A later analysis linked a missense variant in DCLRE1C to the trimming of TCR beta V and J genes. TCR beta sequences reportedly predicted most subjects' HLA-A and HLA-B alleles accurately.

PCR employed 60 Vbeta and 13 Jbeta primers. TCRdb's copy holds only in-frame clones and misses some; the assay was immunoSEQ multiplex PCR. The table includes 95,000 to 150,000 clones, nearly 65% detected once. Regarding this clone: Its antigen is not identified.

Trimming cost V 3 bases and J 3 bases, with 12 bases left between them. This CDR3 contains 14 residues. Germline lookup yields CDR1 SGDLS and CDR2 YYNGEE. V and J are TRBV9 and TRBJ1-2, with TRBD1 as a possible D gene (5 bases). The sequence derives from a man aged 40-49 years in good health and CMV-seropositive. The sequenced sample was PBMCs. The CDR3: CASSERGGDYGYTF. DNA of the CDR3: TGTGCCAGCAGCGAGCGGGGAGGGGACTATGGCTACACCTTC. The full variable domain, completed using reference TRBV9 and TRBJ1-2, is DSGVTQTPKHLITATGQRVTLRCSPRSGDLSVYWYQQSLDQGLQFLIQYYNGEERAKGNILERFSAQQFPDLHSELNLSSLELGDSALYFCASSERGGDYGYTFGSGTRLTVV.